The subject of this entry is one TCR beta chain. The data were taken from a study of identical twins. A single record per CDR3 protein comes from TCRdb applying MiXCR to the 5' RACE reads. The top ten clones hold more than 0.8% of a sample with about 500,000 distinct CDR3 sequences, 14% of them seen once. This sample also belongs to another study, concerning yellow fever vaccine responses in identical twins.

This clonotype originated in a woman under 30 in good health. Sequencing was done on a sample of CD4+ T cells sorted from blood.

CDR3 nucleotide sequence: TGTGCCAGCAGTGGCGGGACATTAGGGAACACTGAAGCTTTCTTT. It translates to CASSGGTLGNTEAFF. The rearrangement uses TRBV6-1 and TRBJ1-1; D is possibly TRBD1 (6 bases). V lost 4 bases to trimming and J lost 1 base, with 13 bases between them. Germline CDR1 and CDR2: MNHNS and SASEGT. This CDR3 is 15 amino acids long.